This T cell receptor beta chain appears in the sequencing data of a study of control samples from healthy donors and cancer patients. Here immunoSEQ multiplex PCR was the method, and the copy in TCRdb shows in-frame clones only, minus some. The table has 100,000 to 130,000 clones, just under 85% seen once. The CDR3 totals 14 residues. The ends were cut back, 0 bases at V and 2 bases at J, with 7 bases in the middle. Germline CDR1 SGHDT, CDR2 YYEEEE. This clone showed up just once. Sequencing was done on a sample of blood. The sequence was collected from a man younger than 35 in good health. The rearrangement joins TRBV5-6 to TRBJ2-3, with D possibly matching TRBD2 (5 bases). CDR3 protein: CASSLGLNTDTQYF. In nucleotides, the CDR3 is TGTGCCAGCAGCTTGGGACTAAACACAGATACGCAGTATTTT.